This T cell receptor beta chain comes out of a study of cytomegalovirus exposure and HLA in healthy donors. The CDR3 extends over 14 amino acids. Germline V gene data show CDR1 as SEHNR and CDR2 as FQNEAQ (reference sequence). This clone showed up just a few times. At one of its ends the junction is not consistent with the germline gene, which may arise from a read error. The PCR contained 60 Vbeta and 13 Jbeta primers. Assay: immunoSEQ multiplex PCR; the TCRdb copy retains only in-frame clones and omits some. The sample has some 250,000 clones, roughly four fifths seen once; the top ten hold 8%. Sequenced: PBMCs. J is TRBJ2-7 and V is TRBV7-9; D perhaps matches TRBD1 (5 bases). The source of this sequence is an older woman in good health and CMV-seropositive. This CDR3 reads CSSSLRSGRDEQYF. In DNA, the CDR3 is TGTTCCAGCAGCTTAAGGTCTGGCAGGGACGAGCAGTACTTC.